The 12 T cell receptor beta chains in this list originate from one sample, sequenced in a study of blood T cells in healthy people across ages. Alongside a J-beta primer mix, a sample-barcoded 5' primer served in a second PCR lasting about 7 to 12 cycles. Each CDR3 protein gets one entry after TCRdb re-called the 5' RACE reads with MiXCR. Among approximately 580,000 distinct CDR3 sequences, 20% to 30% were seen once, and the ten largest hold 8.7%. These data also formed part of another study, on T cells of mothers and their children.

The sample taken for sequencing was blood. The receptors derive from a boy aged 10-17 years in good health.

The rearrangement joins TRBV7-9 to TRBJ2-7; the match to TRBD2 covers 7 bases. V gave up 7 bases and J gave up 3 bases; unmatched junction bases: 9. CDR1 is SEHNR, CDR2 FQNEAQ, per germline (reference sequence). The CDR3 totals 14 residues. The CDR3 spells CASTLGGESYEQYF. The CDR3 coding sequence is TGTGCCAGCACCCTGGGAGGGGAGAGCTACGAGCAGTACTTC.

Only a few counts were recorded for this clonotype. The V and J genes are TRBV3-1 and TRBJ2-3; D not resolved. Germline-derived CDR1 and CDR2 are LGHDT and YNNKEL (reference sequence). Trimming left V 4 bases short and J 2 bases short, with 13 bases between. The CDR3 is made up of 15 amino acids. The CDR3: CASSPPRDITDTQYF. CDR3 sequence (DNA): TGTGCCAGCAGCCCTCCTAGGGATATCACAGATACGCAGTATTTT.

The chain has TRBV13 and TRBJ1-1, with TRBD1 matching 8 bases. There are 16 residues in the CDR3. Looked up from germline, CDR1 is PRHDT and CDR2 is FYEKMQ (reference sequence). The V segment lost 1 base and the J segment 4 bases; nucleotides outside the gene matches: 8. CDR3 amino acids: CASSLVVGQGATEAFF. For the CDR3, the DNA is TGTGCCAGCAGCTTAGTCGTAGGACAGGGAGCCACTGAAGCTTTCTTT.

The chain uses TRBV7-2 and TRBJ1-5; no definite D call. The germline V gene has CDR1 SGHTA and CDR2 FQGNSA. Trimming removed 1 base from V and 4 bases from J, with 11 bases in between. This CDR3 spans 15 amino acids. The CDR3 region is CASSLVFVGNQPQHF. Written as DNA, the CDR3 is TGTGCCAGCAGCTTAGTCTTCGTAGGGAATCAGCCCCAGCATTTT.

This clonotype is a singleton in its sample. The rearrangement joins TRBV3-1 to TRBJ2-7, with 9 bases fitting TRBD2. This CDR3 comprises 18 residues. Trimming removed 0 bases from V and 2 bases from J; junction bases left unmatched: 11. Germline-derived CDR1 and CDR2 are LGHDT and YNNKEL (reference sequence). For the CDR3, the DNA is TGTGCCAGCAGCCAAGATAAGGGCCTAGCGGGGAGAGCCTACGAGCAGTACTTC. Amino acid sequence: CASSQDKGLAGRAYEQYF.

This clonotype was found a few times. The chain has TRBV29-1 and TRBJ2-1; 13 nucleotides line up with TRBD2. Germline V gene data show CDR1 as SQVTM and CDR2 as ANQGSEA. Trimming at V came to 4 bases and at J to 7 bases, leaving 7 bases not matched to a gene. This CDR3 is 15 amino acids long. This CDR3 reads CSVATGTSGVNEQFF. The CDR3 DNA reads TGCAGCGTTGCCACCGGGACTAGCGGGGTGAATGAGCAGTTCTTC.

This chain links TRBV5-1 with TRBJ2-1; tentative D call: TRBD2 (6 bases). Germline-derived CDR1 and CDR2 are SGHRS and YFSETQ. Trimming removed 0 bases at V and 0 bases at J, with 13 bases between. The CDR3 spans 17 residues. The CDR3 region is CASSLGGSGPSYNEQFF. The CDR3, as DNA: TGCGCCAGCAGCTTGGGTGGCAGCGGGCCCTCCTACAATGAGCAGTTCTTC.

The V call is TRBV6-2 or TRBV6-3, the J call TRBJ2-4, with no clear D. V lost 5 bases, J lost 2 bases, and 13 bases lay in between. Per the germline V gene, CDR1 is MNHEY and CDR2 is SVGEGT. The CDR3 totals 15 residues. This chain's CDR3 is CASSTTGNTKNIQYF. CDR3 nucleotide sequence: TGTGCCAGCAGTACGACCGGTAACACCAAAAACATTCAGTACTTC.

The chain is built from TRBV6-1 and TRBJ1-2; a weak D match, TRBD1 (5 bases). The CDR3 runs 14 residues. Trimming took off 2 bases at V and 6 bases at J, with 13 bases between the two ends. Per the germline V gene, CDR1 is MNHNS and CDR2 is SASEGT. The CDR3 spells CASSESGRADGYTF. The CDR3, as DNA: TGTGCCAGCAGTGAAAGCGGCAGGGCGGATGGCTACACCTTC.

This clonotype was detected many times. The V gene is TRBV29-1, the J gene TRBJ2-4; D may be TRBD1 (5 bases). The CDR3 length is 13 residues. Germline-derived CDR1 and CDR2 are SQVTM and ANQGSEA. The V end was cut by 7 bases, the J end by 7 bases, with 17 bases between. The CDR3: CSALDTRQNIQYF. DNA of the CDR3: TGCAGCGCCCTGGACACACGACAGAACATTCAGTACTTC.

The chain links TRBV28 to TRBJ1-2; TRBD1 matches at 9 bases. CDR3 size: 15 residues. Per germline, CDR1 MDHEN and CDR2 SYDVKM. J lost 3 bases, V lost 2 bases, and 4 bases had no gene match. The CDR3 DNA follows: TGTGCCAGCAGTTTAGGAGGGACAGGGCACTATGGCTACACCTTC. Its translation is CASSLGGTGHYGYTF.

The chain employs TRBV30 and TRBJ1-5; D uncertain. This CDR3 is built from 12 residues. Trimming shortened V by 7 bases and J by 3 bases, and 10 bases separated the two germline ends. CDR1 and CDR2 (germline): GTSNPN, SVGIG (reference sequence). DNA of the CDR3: TGTGCCTACTCCCCCTCCAATCAGCCCCAGCATTTT. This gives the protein CAYSPSNQPQHF. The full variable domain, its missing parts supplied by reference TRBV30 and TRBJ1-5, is SQTIHQWPATLVQPVGSPLSLECTVEGTSNPNLYWYRQAAGRGLQLLFYSVGIGQISSEVPQNLSASRPQDRQFILSSKKLLLSDSGFYLCAYSPSNQPQHFGDGTRLSIL.